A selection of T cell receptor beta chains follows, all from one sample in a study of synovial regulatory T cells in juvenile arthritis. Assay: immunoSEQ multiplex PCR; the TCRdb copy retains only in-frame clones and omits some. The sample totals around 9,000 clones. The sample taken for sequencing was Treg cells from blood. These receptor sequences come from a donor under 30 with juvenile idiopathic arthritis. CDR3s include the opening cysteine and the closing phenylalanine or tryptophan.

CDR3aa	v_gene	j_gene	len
CASSGPRTEIEAFF	TRBV7-2	TRBJ1-1	14
CASSFVRGGPNEQFF	TRBV7-9	TRBJ2-1	15
CASSEDSSVYEQYF	TRBV2	TRBJ2-7	14
CASRTGGQETQYF	TRBV25-1	TRBJ2-5	13
CSACDREVNTEAFF	TRBV29-1	TRBJ1-1	14
CASSLVAGDTEAFF	TRBV5-1	TRBJ1-1	14
CASSSRTGPLEAFF	TRBV7-9	TRBJ1-1	14
CASMMGIGQPQHF	TRBV2	TRBJ1-5	13
CASSPPGTQPQHF	TRBV4-2	TRBJ1-5	13
CASMFEGVTEAFF	TRBV6-1	TRBJ1-1	13
CASSLQEGRSGTEAFF	TRBV7-6	TRBJ1-1	16